This TCR beta chain was captured by sequencing in a study of regulatory T cells in long-lasting Graves disease. The study, taken as a whole, reports: Compared with new cases, persistent Graves' patients showed reduced TCR diversity.

This clonotype was seen only a few times. As yet, its antigen is unknown. Described time point: newly diagnosed GD, antithyroid drugs for less than 3 months. The TCR library was made from RNA that had been extracted from PBMCs in TRIzol. CDR1 and CDR2 from the germline V gene are SGHRS and YFSETQ. V was pared by 0 bases and J by 6 bases, with 10 bases between. The CDR3 is 14 residues long. CDR3-region Arm-PCR and iRepertoire HTBI primers produced the TCR beta libraries. MiXCR, run by TCRdb on the multiplex PCR reads, gives a single entry per CDR3 protein. The sample lists around 500,000 distinct CDR3 sequences; around 12% were seen once. These sequences were also reported in another study, on T cells in Graves' hyperthyroidism and ophthalmopathy. That publication notes: Graves' hyperthyroidism without ophthalmopathy progression within 18 months was termed stable.

The chain employs TRBV5-1 and TRBJ1-5; D gene unclear. The specimen comprised peripheral blood mononuclear cells (PBMCs), sampled at new diagnosis, from a patient treated with antithyroid drugs. The clonotype originates from a woman aged 25-40 years with Graves disease. DNA of the CDR3: TGCGCCAGCAGCTTGGACGGAGGAAGTCAGCCCCAGCATTTT. It yields the protein CASSLDGGSQPQHF. Supplemented by reference TRBV5-1 and TRBJ1-5, the full variable domain reads KAGVTQTPRYLIKTRGQQVTLSCSPISGHRSVSWYQQTPGQGLQFLFEYFSETQRNKGNFPGRFSGRQFSNSRSEMNVSTLELGDSALYLCASSLDGGSQPQHFGDGTRLSIL.